This T cell receptor beta chain was found in a study of Ad26.COV2.S vaccination and SARS-CoV-2 variants. The wider study: The COV1001 Ad26.COV2.S trial arm included the donor. Overall study results and limits: Vaccine recipients posted higher spike-specific TCR breadth than their placebo counterparts.

As to this clone: Its antigen is not identified.

The treatment is: some 20 received Ad26.COV2.S at low or high dose, single or two shots; roughly five received placebo; per-sample allocation not given. Specimen acquisition occurred on day 63 following the initial vaccine or placebo injection. Wuhan-strain SARS-CoV-2 spike was expressed by the Ad26 vector that made up the vaccine. Some clones are missing from TCRdb's copy, which holds only in-frame ones; the method was immunoSEQ multiplex PCR. The sample lists about 320,000 clones; approximately 86% were seen once. The CDR3 runs 17 residues. Trimming took 3 bases from V and 1 from J, leaving 19 bases between them. Germline CDR1 and CDR2: SEHNR and FQNEAQ (reference sequence).

The gene calls are TRBV7-9 and TRBJ2-7; possible D gene TRBD1, 5 bases. The sequence was obtained from a person between 18 and 65 years old who received the Ad26.COV2.S COVID-19 vaccine or a placebo. Sequenced material: peripheral blood, taken in a trial of Ad26.COV2.S vaccine versus placebo. CDR3 DNA sequence: TGTGCCAGCAGCTTCGCATCTCCTCAGGGTTCTTCCTACGAGCAGTACTTC. Amino acid sequence: CASSFASPQGSSYEQYF.